A few counts support the clone carrying this T cell receptor (beta chain). From the RT-PCR reads, TCRdb called clonotypes with MiXCR, one entry per CDR3 protein. This sample has about a million distinct CDR3 sequences; approximately 18% occur once, and the top ten carry around 5.5%. The data are from a study of patients and donors after allogeneic stem cell transplantation. This CDR3 has 15 residues. The V and J ends lost 0 bases and 1 base respectively, with 7 bases between them. Germline values: CDR1 SGHAT, CDR2 FQNNGV. The chain is built from TRBV11-2 and TRBJ1-3; D ambiguous. The sequenced sample consisted of blood, either unsorted or a sorted T cell fraction (not recorded which). This TCR derives from a human donor who was either an allogeneic HSCT recipient or a stem cell or donor lymphocyte infusion donor (not recorded which). It is not recorded whose cells these are; they may come from a transplant donor. CDR3 protein: CASSLDGKSGNTIYF. The CDR3 region has the DNA TGTGCCAGCAGCTTAGACGGCAAATCTGGAAACACCATATATTTT.